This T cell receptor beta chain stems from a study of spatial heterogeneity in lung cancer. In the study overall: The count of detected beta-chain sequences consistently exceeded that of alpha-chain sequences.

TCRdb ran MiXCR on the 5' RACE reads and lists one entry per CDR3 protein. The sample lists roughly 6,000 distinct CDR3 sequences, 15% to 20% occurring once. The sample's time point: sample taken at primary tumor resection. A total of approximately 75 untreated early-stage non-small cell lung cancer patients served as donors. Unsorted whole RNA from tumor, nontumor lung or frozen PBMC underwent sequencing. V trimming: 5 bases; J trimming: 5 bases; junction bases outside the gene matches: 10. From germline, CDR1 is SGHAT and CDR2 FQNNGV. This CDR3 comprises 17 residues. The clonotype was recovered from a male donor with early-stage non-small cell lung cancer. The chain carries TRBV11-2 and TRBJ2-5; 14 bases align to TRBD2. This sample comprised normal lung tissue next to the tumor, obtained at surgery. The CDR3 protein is CASSHGLAGGRGETQYF. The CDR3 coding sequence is TGTGCCAGCAGCCACGGACTAGCGGGAGGCCGAGGGGAGACCCAGTACTTC. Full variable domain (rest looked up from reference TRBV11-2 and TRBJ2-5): EAGVAQSPRYKIIEKRQSVAFWCNPISGHATLYWYQQILGQGPKLLIQFQNNGVVDDSQLPKDRFSAERLKGVDSTLKIQPAKLEDSAVYLCASSHGLAGGRGETQYFGPGTRLLVL.